The clone carrying this T cell receptor beta chain was counted at least ten times. TCRdb re-called the RACE reads with MiXCR, one entry per CDR3 protein. The table includes some 57,000 distinct CDR3 sequences, roughly 9% detected once. CDR1 is SGHTA and CDR2 is FQGNSA in the germline V gene. CDR3 size: 14 residues. V was clipped by 1 base and J by 1 base, with 7 bases between them. This entry is derived from a study of human T cells and chemical hapten exposure. Whole-study context: Slight differences in pooled library volume were the main source of varying TCR yields across samples.

Specified time point: pre-sensitization, week 0. Treatment indicated: therapeutic diphenylcyclopropenone sensitization with weekly scalp DPC. Extraction yielded total RNA from whole blood (unfractionated). The starting material was whole blood, obtained in connection with sensitization to the hapten diphenylcyclopropenone (DPC). The TCR comes from a young woman with alopecia areata. Some clones in this sample may be carry-over from other donors' samples. This rearrangement joins TRBV7-2 to TRBJ1-1, with unresolved D. DNA of the CDR3: TGTGCCAGCAGCTTAGTGATAGCGAACACTGAAGCTTTCTTT. Protein product: CASSLVIANTEAFF.